The 2 T cell receptor beta chains presented below share a single source sample, sequenced in a study of shared clonotypes between healthy human individuals. Here immunoSEQ multiplex PCR was the method, and the copy in TCRdb shows in-frame clones only, minus some. The sample carries about 2 million clones, around 95% recorded once. The sample was naive CD4+ T cells sorted from blood. The sample's subset: CD45RA+ positively selected. Receptors originate from a man younger than 30 in good health.

This sequence joins TRBV10-2 and TRBJ2-5; D gene ambiguous. This CDR3 has 16 residues. Deletions cut 1 base from V and 1 base from J, with 13 bases between. Germline V gene sequence: CDR1 WSHSY, CDR2 SAAADI. The CDR3 is CASSEFPRRPQETQYF. DNA of the CDR3: TGCGCCAGCAGTGAGTTTCCCCGCAGACCCCAAGAGACCCAGTACTTC.

The chain employs TRBV5-1 and TRBJ2-7; 7 nucleotides align to TRBD1. CDR3 length equals 13 residues. Unmatched junction bases numbered 5, after V lost 4 bases and J lost 4 bases. The germline V gene has CDR1 SGHRS and CDR2 YFSETQ. CDR3 in DNA: TGCGCCAGCAGCCGGTGGACAGGTTACGAGCAGTACTTC. This gives the protein CASSRWTGYEQYF.